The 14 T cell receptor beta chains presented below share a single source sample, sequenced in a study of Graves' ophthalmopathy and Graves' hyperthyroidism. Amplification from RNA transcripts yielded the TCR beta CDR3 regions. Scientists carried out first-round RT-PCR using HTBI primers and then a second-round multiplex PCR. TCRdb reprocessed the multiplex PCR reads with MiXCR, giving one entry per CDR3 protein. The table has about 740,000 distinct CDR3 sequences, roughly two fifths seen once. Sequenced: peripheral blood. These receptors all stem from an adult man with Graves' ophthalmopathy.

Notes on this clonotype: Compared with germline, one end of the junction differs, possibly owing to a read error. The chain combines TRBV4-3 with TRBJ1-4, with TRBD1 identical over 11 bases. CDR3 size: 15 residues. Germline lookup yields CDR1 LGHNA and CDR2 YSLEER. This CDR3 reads CASSRTGGVLQKLSF. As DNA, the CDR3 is TGCGCCAGCAGTCGGACAGGGGGCGTTTTGCAAAAACTGTCTTTT.

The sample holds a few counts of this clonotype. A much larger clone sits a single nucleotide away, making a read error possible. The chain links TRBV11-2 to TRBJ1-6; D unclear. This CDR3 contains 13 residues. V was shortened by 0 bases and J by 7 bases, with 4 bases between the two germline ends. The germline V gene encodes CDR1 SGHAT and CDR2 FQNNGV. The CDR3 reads CASSLDWNSPLHF. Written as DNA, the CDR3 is TGTGCCAGCAGCTTAGATTGGAATTCACCCCTCCACTTT.

The CDR3 bases are TGTGCCAGCAGCTTAGCTTTACAGGGACCGAACACTGAAGCTTTCTTT. Protein product: CASSLALQGPNTEAFF. This chain connects TRBV2 to TRBJ1-1, with D maybe TRBD1 (6 bases). Germline V gene sequence: CDR1 SNHLY, CDR2 FYNNEI. V was cut by 6 bases and J by 1 base, with 18 bases left in between. The CDR3 is 16 residues long.

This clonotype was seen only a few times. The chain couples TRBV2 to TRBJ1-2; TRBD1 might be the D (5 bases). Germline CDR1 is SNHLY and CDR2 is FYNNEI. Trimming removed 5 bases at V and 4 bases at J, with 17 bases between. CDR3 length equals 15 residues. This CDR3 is CASSLRTGSLYGYTF. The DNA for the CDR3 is TGTGCCAGCAGTCTTCGTACAGGATCCCTCTATGGCTACACCTTC.

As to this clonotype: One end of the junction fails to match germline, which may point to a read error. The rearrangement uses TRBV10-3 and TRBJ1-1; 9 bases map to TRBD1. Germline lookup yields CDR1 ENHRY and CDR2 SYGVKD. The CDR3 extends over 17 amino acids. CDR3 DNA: TGTGCCAGCAGTAAAATGACAGGGGGTATTGTCGGCACTGAAGCTTTCTTT. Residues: CASSKMTGGIVGTEAFF.

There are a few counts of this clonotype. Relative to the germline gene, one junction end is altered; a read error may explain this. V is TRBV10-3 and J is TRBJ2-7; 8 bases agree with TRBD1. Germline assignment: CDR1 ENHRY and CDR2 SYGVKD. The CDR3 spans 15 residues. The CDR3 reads CASSEWRQGIDEQYF. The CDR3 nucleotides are TGTGCCAGCAGTGAATGGAGACAGGGGATCGACGAGCAGTACTTC.

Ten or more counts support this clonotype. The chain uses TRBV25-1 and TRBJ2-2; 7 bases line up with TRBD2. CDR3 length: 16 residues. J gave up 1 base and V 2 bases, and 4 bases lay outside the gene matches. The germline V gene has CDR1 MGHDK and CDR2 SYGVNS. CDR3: CASSEDASGNTGELFF. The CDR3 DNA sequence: TGTGCCAGCAGTGAAGATGCTAGCGGGAACACCGGGGAGCTGTTTTTT.

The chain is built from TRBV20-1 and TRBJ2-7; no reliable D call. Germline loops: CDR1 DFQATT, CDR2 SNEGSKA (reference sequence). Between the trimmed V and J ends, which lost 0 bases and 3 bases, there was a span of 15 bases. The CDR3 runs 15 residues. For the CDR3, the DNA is TGCAGTGCTAGAGATCAGACTTTAAGGGACTACGAGCAGTACTTC. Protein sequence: CSARDQTLRDYEQYF.

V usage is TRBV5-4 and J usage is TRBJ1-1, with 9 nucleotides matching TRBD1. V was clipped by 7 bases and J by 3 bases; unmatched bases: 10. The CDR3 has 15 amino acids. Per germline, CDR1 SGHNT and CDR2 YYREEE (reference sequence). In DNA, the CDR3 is TGTGCCAGCGGGAACAGGGGGCGGCGGGACACTGAAGCTTTCTTT. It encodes CASGNRGRRDTEAFF.

CDR3 in amino acids: CSARNPGLAGGYEQYF. CDR3 nucleotides: TGCAGTGCTAGGAACCCGGGACTAGCGGGAGGCTACGAGCAGTACTTC. This chain links TRBV20-1 with TRBJ2-7, with TRBD2 matching over 15 bases. The CDR3 contains 16 residues. Germline CDR1 and CDR2: DFQATT and SNEGSKA (reference sequence). J was trimmed by 3 bases and V by 3 bases; bases with no gene match: 6.

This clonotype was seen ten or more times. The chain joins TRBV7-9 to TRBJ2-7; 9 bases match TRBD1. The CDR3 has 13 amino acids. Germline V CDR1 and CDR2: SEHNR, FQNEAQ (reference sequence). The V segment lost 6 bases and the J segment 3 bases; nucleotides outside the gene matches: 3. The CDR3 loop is CASRGTGHYEQYF. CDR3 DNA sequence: TGTGCCAGCAGAGGGACAGGGCACTACGAGCAGTACTTC.

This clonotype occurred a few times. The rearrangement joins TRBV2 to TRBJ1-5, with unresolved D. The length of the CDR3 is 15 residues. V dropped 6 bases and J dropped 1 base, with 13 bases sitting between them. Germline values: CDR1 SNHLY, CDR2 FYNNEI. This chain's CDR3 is CASSQDGVSNQPQHF. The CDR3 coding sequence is TGTGCCAGCAGCCAAGACGGTGTGAGCAATCAGCCCCAGCATTTT.

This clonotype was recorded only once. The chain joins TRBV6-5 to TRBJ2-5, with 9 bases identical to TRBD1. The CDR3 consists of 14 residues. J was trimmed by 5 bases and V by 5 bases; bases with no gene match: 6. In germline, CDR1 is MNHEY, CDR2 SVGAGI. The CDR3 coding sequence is TGTGCCAGCAGTACACAGACAGGGGGGGAGACCCAGTACTTC. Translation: CASSTQTGGETQYF.

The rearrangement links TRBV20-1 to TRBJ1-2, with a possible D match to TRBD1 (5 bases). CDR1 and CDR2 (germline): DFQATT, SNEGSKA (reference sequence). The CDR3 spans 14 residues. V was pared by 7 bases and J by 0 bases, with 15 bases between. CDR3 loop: CSVIWGDTNYGYTF. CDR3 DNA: TGCAGTGTAATCTGGGGGGATACTAACTATGGCTACACCTTC.